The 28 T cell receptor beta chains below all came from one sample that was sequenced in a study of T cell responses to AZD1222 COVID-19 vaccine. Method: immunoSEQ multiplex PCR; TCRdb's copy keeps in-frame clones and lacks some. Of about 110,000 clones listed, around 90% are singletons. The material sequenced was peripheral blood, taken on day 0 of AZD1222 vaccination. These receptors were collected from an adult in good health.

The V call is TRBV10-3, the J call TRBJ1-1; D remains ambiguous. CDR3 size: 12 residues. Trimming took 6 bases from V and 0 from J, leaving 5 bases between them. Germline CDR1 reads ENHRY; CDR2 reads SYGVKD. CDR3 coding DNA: TGTGCCATCAGCCCAGTGAACACTGAAGCTTTCTTT. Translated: CAISPVNTEAFF.

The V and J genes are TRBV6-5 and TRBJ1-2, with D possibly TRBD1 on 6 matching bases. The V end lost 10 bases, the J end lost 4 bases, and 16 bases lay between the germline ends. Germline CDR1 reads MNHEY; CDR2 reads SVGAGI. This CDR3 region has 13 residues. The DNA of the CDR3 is TGTGCCACTGGGGGCAGGCGCCCCTATGGCTACACCTTC. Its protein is CATGGRRPYGYTF.

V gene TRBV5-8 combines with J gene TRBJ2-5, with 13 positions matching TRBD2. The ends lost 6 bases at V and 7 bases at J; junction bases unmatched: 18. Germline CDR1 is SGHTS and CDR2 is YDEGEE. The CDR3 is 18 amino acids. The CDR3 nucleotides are TGTGCCAGCACCCGGGACACCGGACTAGCGGGAGAAGAGGCGACCCAGTACTTC. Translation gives CASTRDTGLAGEEATQYF.

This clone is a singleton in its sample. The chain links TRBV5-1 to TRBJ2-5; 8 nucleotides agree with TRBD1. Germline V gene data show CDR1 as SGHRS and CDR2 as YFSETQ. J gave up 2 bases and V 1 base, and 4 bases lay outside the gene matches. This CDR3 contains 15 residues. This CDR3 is CASSLTGGFQETQYF. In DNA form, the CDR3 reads TGCGCCAGCAGCTTGACAGGGGGATTTCAAGAGACCCAGTACTTC.

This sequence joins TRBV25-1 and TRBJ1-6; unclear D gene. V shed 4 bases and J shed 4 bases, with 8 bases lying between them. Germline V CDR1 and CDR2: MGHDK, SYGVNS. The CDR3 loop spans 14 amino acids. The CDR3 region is CASSGGTYNSPLHF. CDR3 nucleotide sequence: TGTGCCAGCAGTGGGGGAACTTATAATTCACCCCTCCACTTT.

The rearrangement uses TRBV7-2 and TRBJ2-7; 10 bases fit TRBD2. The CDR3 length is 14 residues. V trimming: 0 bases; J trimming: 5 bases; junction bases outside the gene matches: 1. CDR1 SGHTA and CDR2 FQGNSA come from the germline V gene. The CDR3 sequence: CASSLAGTSDEQYF. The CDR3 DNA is TGTGCCAGCAGCTTAGCCGGGACTAGCGACGAGCAGTACTTC.

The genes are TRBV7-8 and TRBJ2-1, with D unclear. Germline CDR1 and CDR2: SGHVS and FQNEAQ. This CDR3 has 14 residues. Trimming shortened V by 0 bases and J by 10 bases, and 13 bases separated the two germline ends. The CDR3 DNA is TGTGCCAGCAGCTTAGCCCCCCAGTTAGGAGAGCAGTTCTTC. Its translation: CASSLAPQLGEQFF.

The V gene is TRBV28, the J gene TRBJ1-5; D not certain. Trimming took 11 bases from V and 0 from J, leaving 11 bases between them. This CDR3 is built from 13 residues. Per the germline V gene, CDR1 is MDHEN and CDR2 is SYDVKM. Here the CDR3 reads CAGSQSSNQPQHF. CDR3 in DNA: TGTGCCGGATCACAGAGTAGCAATCAGCCCCAGCATTTT.

The CDR3 region has the DNA TGTGCCAGCAGCGTAGACGTTAGCGGCTGGGATGAGCAGTTCTTC. Translated: CASSVDVSGWDEQFF. This chain joins TRBV9 and TRBJ2-1; maybe TRBD2 (6 bases). The CDR3 runs 15 residues. Trimming removed 0 bases from V and 8 bases from J, with 15 bases in between. Germline CDR1 and CDR2: SGDLS and YYNGEE.

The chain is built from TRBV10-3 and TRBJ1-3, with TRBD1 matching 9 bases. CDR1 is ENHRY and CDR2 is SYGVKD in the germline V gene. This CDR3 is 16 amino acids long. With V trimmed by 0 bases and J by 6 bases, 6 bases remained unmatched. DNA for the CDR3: TGTGCCATCAGTGAGTCGGGGACAGGGAAAATAAACACCATATATTTT. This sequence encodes CAISESGTGKINTIYF.

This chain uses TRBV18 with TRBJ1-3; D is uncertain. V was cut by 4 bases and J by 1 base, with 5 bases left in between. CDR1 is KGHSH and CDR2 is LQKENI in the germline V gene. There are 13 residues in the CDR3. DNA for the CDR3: TGTGCCAGCTCACAGATATCTGGAAACACCATATATTTT. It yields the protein CASSQISGNTIYF.

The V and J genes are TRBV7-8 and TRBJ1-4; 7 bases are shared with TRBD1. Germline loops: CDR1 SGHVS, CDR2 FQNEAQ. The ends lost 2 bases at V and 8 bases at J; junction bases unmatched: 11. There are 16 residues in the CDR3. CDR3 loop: CASSLTGTGASEKLFF. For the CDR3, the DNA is TGTGCCAGCAGCTTAACCGGAACAGGGGCTTCCGAAAAACTGTTTTTT.

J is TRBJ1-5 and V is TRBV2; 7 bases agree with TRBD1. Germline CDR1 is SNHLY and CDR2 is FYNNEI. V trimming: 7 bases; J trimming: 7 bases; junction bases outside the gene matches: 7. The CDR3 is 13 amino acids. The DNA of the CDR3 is TGTGCCAGCAACAGGGGCATTGACCAGCCCCAGCATTTT. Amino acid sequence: CASNRGIDQPQHF.

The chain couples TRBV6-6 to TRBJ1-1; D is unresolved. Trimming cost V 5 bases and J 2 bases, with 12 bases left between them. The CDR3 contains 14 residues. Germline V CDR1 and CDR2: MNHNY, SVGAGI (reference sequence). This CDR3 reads CASSDGSTNTEAFF. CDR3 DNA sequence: TGTGCCAGCAGTGACGGGTCTACCAACACTGAAGCTTTCTTT.

CDR3 sequence: CASSMDRDTEAFF. The CDR3 DNA sequence: TGTGCCAGTAGTATGGACCGGGACACTGAAGCTTTCTTT. The chain is built from TRBV19 and TRBJ1-1; D not resolved. The CDR3 totals 13 residues. V lost 3 bases and J lost 3, with 8 bases in between. Germline assignment: CDR1 LNHDA and CDR2 SQIVND (reference sequence).

The CDR3 sequence: CSAPISGTQYF. In DNA form, the CDR3 reads TGCAGTGCTCCAATCTCTGGTACGCAGTATTTT. The J gene is TRBJ2-3, the V gene TRBV20-1; D is ambiguous. The CDR3 contains 11 residues. Deletions cut 5 bases from V and 8 bases from J, with 11 bases between. CDR1 and CDR2 (germline): DFQATT, SNEGSKA (reference sequence).

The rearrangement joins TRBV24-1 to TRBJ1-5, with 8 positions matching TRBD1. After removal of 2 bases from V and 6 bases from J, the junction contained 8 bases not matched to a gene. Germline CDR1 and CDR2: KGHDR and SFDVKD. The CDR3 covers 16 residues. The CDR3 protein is CATSDSLRGPSQPQHF. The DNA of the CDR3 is TGTGCCACCAGTGATTCGCTCAGGGGGCCCAGTCAGCCCCAGCATTTT.

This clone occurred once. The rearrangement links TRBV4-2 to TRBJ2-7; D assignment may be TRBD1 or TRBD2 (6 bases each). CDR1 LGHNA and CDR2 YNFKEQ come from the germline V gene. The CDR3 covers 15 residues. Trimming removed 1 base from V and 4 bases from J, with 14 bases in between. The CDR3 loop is CASSQAGALRYEQYF. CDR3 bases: TGTGCCAGCAGCCAAGCGGGGGCCCTCCGGTACGAGCAGTACTTC.

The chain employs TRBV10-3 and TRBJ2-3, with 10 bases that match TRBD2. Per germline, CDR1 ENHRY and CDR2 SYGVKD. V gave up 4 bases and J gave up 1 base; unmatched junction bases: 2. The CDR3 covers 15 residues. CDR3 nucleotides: TGTGCCATCAGTGGACTAGCGGGCCGCACAGATACGCAGTATTTT. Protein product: CAISGLAGRTDTQYF.

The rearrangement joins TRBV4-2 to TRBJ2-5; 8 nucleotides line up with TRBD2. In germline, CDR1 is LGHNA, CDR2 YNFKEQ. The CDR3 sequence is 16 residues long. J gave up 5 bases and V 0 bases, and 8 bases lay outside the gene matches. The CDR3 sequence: CASSQEVAGFRETQYF. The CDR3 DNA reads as TGTGCCAGCAGCCAAGAGGTAGCGGGGTTTCGGGAGACCCAGTACTTC.

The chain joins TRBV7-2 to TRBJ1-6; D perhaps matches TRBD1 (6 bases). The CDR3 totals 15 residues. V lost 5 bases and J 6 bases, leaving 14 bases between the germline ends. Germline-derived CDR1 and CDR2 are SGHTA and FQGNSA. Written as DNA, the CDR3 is TGTGCCAGCAGCATCCACGGGGGCGGTAATTCACCCCTCCACTTT. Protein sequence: CASSIHGGGNSPLHF.

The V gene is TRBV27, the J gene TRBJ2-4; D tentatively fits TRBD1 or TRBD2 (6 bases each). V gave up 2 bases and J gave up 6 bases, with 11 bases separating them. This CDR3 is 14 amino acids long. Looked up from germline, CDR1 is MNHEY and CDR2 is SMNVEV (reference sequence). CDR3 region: CASSLRGQGNIQYF. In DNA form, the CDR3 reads TGTGCCAGCAGTTTACGGGGGCAGGGAAACATTCAGTACTTC.

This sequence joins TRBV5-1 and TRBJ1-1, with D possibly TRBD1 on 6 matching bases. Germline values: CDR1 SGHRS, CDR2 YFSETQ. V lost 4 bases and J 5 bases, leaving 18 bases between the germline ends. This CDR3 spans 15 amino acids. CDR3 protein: CASSPGAGEETEAFF. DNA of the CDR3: TGCGCCAGCAGCCCGGGGGCAGGGGAGGAAACTGAAGCTTTCTTT.

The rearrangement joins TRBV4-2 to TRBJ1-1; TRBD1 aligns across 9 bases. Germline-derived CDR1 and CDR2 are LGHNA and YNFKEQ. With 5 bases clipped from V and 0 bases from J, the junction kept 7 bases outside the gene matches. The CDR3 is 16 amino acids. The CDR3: CASSDGQGNMNTEAFF. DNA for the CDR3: TGTGCCAGCAGCGATGGACAGGGGAACATGAACACTGAAGCTTTCTTT.

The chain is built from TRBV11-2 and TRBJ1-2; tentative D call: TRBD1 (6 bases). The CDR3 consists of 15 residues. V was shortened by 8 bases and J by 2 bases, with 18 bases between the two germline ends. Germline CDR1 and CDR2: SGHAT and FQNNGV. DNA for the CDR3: TGTGCCAGCGCGAGGGGGGGCAGTCCCAACTATGGCTACACCTTC. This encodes CASARGGSPNYGYTF.

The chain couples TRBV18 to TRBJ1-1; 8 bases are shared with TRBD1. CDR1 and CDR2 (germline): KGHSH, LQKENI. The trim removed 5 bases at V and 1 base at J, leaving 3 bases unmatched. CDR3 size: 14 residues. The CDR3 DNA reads TGTGCCAGCTCATCAGGACAGGGGAACACTGAAGCTTTCTTT. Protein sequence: CASSSGQGNTEAFF.

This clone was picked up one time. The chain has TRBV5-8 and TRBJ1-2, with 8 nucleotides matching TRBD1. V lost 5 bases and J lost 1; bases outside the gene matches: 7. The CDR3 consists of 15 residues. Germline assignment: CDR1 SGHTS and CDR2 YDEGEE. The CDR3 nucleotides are TGTGCCAGCAGACAACAGGGGGACCATAACTATGGCTACACCTTC. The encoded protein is CASRQQGDHNYGYTF.

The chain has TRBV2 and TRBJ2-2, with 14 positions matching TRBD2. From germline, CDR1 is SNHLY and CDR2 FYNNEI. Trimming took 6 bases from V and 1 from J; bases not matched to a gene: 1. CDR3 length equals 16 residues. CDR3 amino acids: CASRGLAGGNTGELFF. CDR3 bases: TGTGCCAGCAGAGGACTAGCGGGAGGGAACACCGGGGAGCTGTTTTTT.